This T cell receptor beta chain was obtained from a study of Graves' ophthalmopathy and Graves' hyperthyroidism. TCR beta CDR3 amplification used RNA transcripts. An initial RT-PCR round employing HTBI primers preceded a second-round multiplex PCR. TCRdb re-called the multiplex PCR reads with MiXCR, one entry per CDR3 protein. This sample has hundreds of thousands of distinct CDR3 sequences, with 22% found just once. This clonotype was detected ten times or more. The V segment lost 5 bases and the J segment 2 bases; nucleotides outside the gene matches: 8. The CDR3 sequence is 15 residues long. The germline V gene encodes CDR1 SGHAT and CDR2 FQNNGV.

The chain links TRBV11-2 to TRBJ2-5; 7 bases are shared with TRBD1. The receptor was derived from a woman under 30 with stable Graves' hyperthyroidism. Some clones in this sample may be carry-over from other donors' samples. Sequenced sample: peripheral blood. The CDR3 sequence: CASSRGRTGQETQYF. The CDR3 DNA reads TGTGCCAGCAGCCGGGGAAGGACAGGTCAAGAGACCCAGTACTTC.